This T cell receptor beta chain is drawn from a study of blood T cell repertoires in COVID-19. Profiling relied on immunoSEQ multiplex PCR, and the TCRdb table lists in-frame clones only, not all of them. The repertoire holds more than 120,000 clones, more than 80% seen once, with about 5.1% in the top ten. The length of the CDR3 is 13 residues. Per the germline V gene, CDR1 is SGHTA and CDR2 is FQGTGA. Trimming stripped 6 bases from V and 8 bases from J, with 11 bases between. The sequenced sample was peripheral blood. The chain recombines TRBV7-3 with TRBJ1-6, with D possibly TRBD1 on 6 matching bases. The receptor was isolated from a human donor in a cohort sampled during active COVID-19. The CDR3 here is CASSTGLDSPLHF. The CDR3 nucleotides read TGTGCCAGCAGTACAGGGTTGGATTCACCCCTCCACTTT.